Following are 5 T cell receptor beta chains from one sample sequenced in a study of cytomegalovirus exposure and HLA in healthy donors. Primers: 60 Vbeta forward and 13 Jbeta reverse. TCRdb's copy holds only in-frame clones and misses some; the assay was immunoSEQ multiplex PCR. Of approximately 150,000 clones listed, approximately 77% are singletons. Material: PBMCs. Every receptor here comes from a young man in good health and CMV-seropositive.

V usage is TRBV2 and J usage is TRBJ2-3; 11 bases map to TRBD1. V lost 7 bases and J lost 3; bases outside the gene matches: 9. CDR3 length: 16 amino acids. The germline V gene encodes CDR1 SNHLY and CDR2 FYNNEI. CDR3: CASISPGQGETDTQYF. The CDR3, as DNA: TGTGCCAGCATAAGCCCGGGACAGGGGGAGACAGATACGCAGTATTTT.

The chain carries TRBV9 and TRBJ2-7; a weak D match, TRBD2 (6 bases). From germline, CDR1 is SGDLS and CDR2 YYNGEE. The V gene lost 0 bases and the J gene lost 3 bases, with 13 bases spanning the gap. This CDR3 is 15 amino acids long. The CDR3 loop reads CASSVGDSELYEQYF. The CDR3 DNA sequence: TGTGCCAGCAGCGTAGGGGACTCGGAGCTCTACGAGCAGTACTTC. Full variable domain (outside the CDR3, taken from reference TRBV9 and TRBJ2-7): DSGVTQTPKHLITATGQRVTLRCSPRSGDLSVYWYQQSLDQGLQFLIQYYNGEERAKGNILERFSAQQFPDLHSELNLSSLELGDSALYFCASSVGDSELYEQYFGPGTRLTVT.

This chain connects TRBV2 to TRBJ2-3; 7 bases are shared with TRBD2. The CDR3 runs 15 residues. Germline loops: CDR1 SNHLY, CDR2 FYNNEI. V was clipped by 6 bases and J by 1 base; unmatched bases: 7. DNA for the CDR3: TGTGCCAGCAGGGAGGGACTATCACGCACAGATACGCAGTATTTT. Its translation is CASREGLSRTDTQYF.

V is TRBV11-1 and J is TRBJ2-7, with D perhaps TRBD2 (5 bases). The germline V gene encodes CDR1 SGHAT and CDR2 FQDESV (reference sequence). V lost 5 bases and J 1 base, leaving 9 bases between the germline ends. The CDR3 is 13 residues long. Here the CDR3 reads CASSMTGSYEQYF. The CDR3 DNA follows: TGTGCCAGCAGCATGACGGGATCCTACGAGCAGTACTTC.

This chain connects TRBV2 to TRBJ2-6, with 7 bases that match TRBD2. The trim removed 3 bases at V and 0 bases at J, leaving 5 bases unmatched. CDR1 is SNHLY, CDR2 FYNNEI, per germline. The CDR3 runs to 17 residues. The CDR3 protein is CASSDGGWASGANVLTF. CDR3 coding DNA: TGTGCCAGCAGTGACGGGGGGTGGGCCTCTGGGGCCAACGTCCTGACTTTC.